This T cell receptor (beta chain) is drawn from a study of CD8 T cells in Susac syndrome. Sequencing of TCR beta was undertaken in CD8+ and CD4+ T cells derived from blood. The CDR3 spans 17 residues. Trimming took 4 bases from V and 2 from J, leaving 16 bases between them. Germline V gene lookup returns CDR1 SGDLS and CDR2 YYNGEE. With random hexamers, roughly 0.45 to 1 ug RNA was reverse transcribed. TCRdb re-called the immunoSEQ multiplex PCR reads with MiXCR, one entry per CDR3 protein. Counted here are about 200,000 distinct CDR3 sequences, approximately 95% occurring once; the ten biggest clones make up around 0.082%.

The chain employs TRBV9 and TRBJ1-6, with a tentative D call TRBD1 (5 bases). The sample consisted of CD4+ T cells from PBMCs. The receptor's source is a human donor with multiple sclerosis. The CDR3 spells CASSSNVGVTYNSPLHF. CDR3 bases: TGTGCCAGCAGCTCCAATGTGGGGGTCACCTATAATTCACCCCTCCACTTT.